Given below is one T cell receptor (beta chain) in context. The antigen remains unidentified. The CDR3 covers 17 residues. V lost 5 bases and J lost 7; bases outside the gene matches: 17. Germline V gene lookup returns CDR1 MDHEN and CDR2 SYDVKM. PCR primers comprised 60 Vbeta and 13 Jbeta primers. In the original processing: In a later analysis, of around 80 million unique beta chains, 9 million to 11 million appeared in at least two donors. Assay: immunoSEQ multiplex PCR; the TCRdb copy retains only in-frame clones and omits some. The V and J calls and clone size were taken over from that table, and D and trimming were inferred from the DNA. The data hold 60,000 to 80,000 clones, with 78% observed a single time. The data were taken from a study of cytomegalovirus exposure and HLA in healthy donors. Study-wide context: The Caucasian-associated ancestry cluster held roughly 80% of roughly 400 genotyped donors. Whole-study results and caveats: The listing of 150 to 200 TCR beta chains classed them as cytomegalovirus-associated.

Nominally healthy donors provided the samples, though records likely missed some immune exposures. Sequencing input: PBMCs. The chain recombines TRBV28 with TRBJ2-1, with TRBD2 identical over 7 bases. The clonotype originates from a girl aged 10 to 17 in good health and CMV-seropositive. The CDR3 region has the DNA TGTGCCAGCAGTCCCACTCCCACAGCGGGGTTTAGAAATGAGCAGTTCTTC. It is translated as CASSPTPTAGFRNEQFF.